These 16 T cell receptor beta chains originate from one sample sequenced in a study of T-cell reconstitution after alpha-beta-depleted transplantation in children. Unique molecular identifiers were used in preparing the TCRbeta library. One entry per CDR3 protein results from TCRdb running MiXCR on the PCR reads. The top ten hold 27% of the sample, which has 350,000 to 500,000 distinct CDR3 sequences, about 45% seen once. The sequences come from PBMCs, collected before TCRalphabeta/CD19-depleted stem cell transplant. All receptors come from a girl aged 2 to 9 with aplastic anemia, due to receive a stem cell transplant.

At least ten counts were recorded for this clonotype. This chain links TRBV12-3 or TRBV12-4 with TRBJ2-2; D may match TRBD1 or TRBD2 (5 bases each). The CDR3 has 18 residues. V was clipped by 4 bases and J by 5 bases, with 23 bases between them. CDR3 nucleotides: TGTGCCAGCAGTTCCGTATGGGGCGTTAAGAGGGGAACCGGGGAGCTGTTTTTT. Translation: CASSSVWGVKRGTGELFF.

The J gene is TRBJ2-7, the V gene TRBV9, with 10 bases aligning to TRBD2. V was pared by 3 bases and J by 7 bases, with 7 bases of the junction left unmatched. The germline CDR1 and CDR2 sequences are SGDLS and YYNGEE. The CDR3 has 14 amino acids. The CDR3 region is CASSARGLAEEQYF. The CDR3 nucleotides read TGTGCCAGCAGCGCCCGAGGACTAGCGGAAGAGCAGTACTTC.

The sample holds one count of this clonotype. The genes are TRBV6-4 and TRBJ2-1; D is perhaps TRBD1 (5 bases). The CDR3 contains 15 residues. V was trimmed by 4 bases and J by 1 base, leaving 11 bases between them. Germline loops: CDR1 MRHNA, CDR2 SNTAGT. The DNA for the CDR3 is TGTGCCAGCAGTGGGAAGGCAGGGTCCTACAATGAGCAGTTCTTC. Translation gives CASSGKAGSYNEQFF.

The rearrangement joins TRBV30 to TRBJ2-1, with D possibly matching TRBD1 (6 bases). Germline CDR1 and CDR2: GTSNPN and SVGIG (reference sequence). The V end lost 1 base, the J end lost 6 bases, and 7 bases lay between the germline ends. This CDR3 spans 12 amino acids. The CDR3 DNA sequence: TGTGCCTGGAGTGAACAGGGCAATGAGCAGTTCTTC. It specifies CAWSEQGNEQFF.

The chain carries TRBV28 and TRBJ2-7, with 8 nucleotides matching TRBD1. The CDR3 consists of 14 residues. Losses at the gene ends were 4 bases for V and 2 bases for J; bases not matched to a gene: 4. CDR1 is MDHEN and CDR2 is SYDVKM in the germline V gene. The CDR3 region has the DNA TGTGCCAGCAGTTCCAGGACAGGGACCTACGAGCAGTACTTC. It yields the protein CASSSRTGTYEQYF. The full variable domain, completed using reference TRBV28 and TRBJ2-7, is DVKVTQSSRYLVKRTGEKVFLECVQDMDHENMFWYRQDPGLGLRLIYFSYDVKMKEKGDIPEGYSVSREKKERFSLILESASTNQTSMYLCASSSRTGTYEQYFGPGTRLTVT.

The V and J genes are TRBV6-1 and TRBJ2-1, with TRBD2 identical over 10 bases. Germline lookup yields CDR1 MNHNS and CDR2 SASEGT. V was clipped by 5 bases and J by 9 bases; unmatched bases: 10. CDR3 size: 15 residues. This chain's CDR3 is CASSPAGGSFVEQFF. In DNA, the CDR3 is TGTGCCAGCAGTCCAGCGGGAGGGTCGTTTGTTGAGCAGTTCTTC.

This clonotype appeared many times. This chain links TRBV5-1 with TRBJ2-2; D may be TRBD1 (6 bases). Trimming stripped 3 bases from V and 4 bases from J, with 19 bases between. This CDR3 region has 17 residues. Germline-derived CDR1 and CDR2 are SGHRS and YFSETQ. The CDR3 here is CASSSGPIDRTTGELFF. CDR3 bases: TGCGCCAGCAGCTCTGGACCTATAGACAGGACCACCGGGGAGCTGTTTTTT. The variable domain in full, completed from reference TRBV5-1 and TRBJ2-2, reads KAGVTQTPRYLIKTRGQQVTLSCSPISGHRSVSWYQQTPGQGLQFLFEYFSETQRNKGNFPGRFSGRQFSNSRSEMNVSTLELGDSALYLCASSSGPIDRTTGELFFGEGSRLTVL.

In its sample, this clonotype was seen once. V is TRBV5-6 and J is TRBJ2-3; no definite D call. The germline CDR1 and CDR2 sequences are SGHDT and YYEEEE. The CDR3 spans 13 residues. The CDR3 sequence: CASAAIITDTQYF. The CDR3 DNA follows: TGTGCGAGCGCGGCCATCATCACAGATACGCAGTATTTT.

The genes are TRBV6-1 and TRBJ1-5; a weak D match, TRBD1 (6 bases). The ends were cut back, 4 bases at V and 0 bases at J, with 13 bases in the middle. Germline CDR1 reads MNHNS; CDR2 reads SASEGT. This CDR3 has 16 amino acids. Here the CDR3 DNA reads TGTGCCAGCAGTGGTTCGACAGGTTATAGCAATCAGCCCCAGCATTTT. This gives the protein CASSGSTGYSNQPQHF.

CDR3 region: CASSWGTSGRPQETQYF. The CDR3 DNA sequence: TGCGCCAGCAGCTGGGGCACTAGCGGGAGGCCGCAAGAGACCCAGTACTTC. V is TRBV5-1 and J is TRBJ2-5, with 12 bases matching TRBD2. V lost 3 bases and J lost 2; bases outside the gene matches: 8. Per the germline V gene, CDR1 is SGHRS and CDR2 is YFSETQ. The CDR3 extends over 17 amino acids.

The sample holds many counts of this clonotype. The V and J genes are TRBV28 and TRBJ2-1, with D hard to call. This CDR3 comprises 11 residues. Germline lookup yields CDR1 MDHEN and CDR2 SYDVKM. Trimming shortened V by 2 bases and J by 8 bases, and 4 bases separated the two germline ends. This CDR3 is CASSLTDEQFF. CDR3 in DNA: TGTGCCAGCAGTTTAACCGATGAGCAGTTCTTC. Full variable domain (missing parts from reference TRBV28 and TRBJ2-1): DVKVTQSSRYLVKRTGEKVFLECVQDMDHENMFWYRQDPGLGLRLIYFSYDVKMKEKGDIPEGYSVSREKKERFSLILESASTNQTSMYLCASSLTDEQFFGPGTRLTVL.

This clonotype came up many times. The gene calls are TRBV20-1 and TRBJ2-7, with 13 positions matching TRBD2. The germline V gene has CDR1 DFQATT and CDR2 SNEGSKA (reference sequence). The CDR3 totals 17 residues. The V segment lost 3 bases and the J segment 0 bases; nucleotides outside the gene matches: 8. The CDR3 loop reads CSASADRTSGSSYEQYF. The CDR3 bases are TGCAGTGCTAGTGCGGATCGGACTAGCGGGAGCTCCTACGAGCAGTACTTC.

There are many counts of this clonotype. This chain joins TRBV28 and TRBJ2-1; TRBD2 agrees at 9 bases. Losses at the gene ends were 7 bases for V and 6 bases for J; bases not matched to a gene: 16. There are 17 residues in the CDR3. The germline gives CDR1 MDHEN, CDR2 SYDVKM. The CDR3 loop is CASTLRGLASFGNEQFF. The DNA for the CDR3 is TGTGCCAGCACTCTACGGGGACTAGCCTCGTTCGGCAATGAGCAGTTCTTC.

The V gene is TRBV7-9, the J gene TRBJ2-5, with 10 positions matching TRBD1. Germline lookup yields CDR1 SEHNR and CDR2 FQNEAQ (reference sequence). Trimming cost V 4 bases and J 6 bases; bases outside gene matches: 2. The CDR3 is made up of 13 amino acids. The CDR3 spells CASSSTGGKTQYF. The CDR3 DNA is TGTGCCAGCAGCTCGACAGGGGGCAAGACCCAGTACTTC.

This chain links TRBV11-2 with TRBJ2-1, with 7 bases that match TRBD1. The germline V gene encodes CDR1 SGHAT and CDR2 FQNNGV. The CDR3 covers 15 residues. The J segment lost 2 bases and the V segment lost 2 bases, leaving 3 bases of the junction unmatched. CDR3 protein: CASSLTTGTYNEQFF. CDR3 DNA sequence: TGTGCCAGCAGCTTAACGACAGGGACCTACAATGAGCAGTTCTTC.

In this sample, this clonotype turned up many times. The chain uses TRBV6-2 or TRBV6-3 and TRBJ2-1; D possibly corresponds to TRBD2 (6 bases). Trimming cost V 10 bases and J 0 bases, with 13 bases left between them. The CDR3 loop spans 14 amino acids. Germline CDR1 is MNHEY and CDR2 is SVGEGT. The CDR3 region has the DNA TGTGCCACAGGGACTCTTAGCTCCTACAATGAGCAGTTCTTC. It translates to CATGTLSSYNEQFF.